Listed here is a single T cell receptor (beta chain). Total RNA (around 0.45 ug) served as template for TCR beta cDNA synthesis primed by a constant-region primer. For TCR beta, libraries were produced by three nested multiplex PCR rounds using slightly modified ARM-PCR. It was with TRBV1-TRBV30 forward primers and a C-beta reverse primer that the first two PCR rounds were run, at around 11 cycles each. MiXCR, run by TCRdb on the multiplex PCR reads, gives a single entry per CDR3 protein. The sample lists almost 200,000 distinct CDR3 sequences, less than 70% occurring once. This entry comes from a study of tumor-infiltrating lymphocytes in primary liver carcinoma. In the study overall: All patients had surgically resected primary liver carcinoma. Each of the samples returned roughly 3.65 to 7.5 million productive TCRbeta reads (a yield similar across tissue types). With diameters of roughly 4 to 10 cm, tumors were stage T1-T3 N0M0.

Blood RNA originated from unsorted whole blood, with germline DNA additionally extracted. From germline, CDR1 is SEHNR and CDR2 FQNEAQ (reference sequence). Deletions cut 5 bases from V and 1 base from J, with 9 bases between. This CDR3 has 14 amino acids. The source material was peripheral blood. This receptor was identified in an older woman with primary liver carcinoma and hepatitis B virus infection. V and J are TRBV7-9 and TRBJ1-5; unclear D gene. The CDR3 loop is CASSAGRSNQPQHF. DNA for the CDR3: TGTGCCAGCAGCGCCGGGAGAAGCAATCAGCCCCAGCATTTT.